The 22 T cell receptor beta chains presented below share a single source sample, sequenced in a study of blood T cells in healthy people across ages. With a J-beta primer mix and a sample-barcoded 5' primer, a second PCR ran roughly 7 to 11 cycles. TCRdb recomputed calls from the 5' RACE reads with MiXCR, one row per CDR3 protein. This sample yields about 400,000 distinct CDR3 sequences, of which approximately 47% are seen a single time; over 40% belongs to the top ten. Sequenced input: blood. The receptors were gathered from a man in his 60s in good health.

The rearrangement uses TRBV20-1 and TRBJ2-1; either TRBD1 or TRBD2 may supply D (6 bases each). Trimming stripped 6 bases from V and 6 bases from J, with 12 bases between. Germline V gives CDR1 DFQATT, CDR2 SNEGSKA (reference sequence). This CDR3 has 12 residues. CDR3 nucleotide sequence: TGCAGTGCCCTAGGAGGGGGCAATGAGCAGTTCTTC. Translating gives CSALGGGNEQFF.

This chain links TRBV5-4 with TRBJ2-4; D ambiguous. The length of the CDR3 is 13 residues. The V gene lost 0 bases and the J gene lost 13 bases, with 14 bases spanning the gap. CDR1 is SGHNT, CDR2 YYREEE, per germline (reference sequence). CDR3 protein: CASSLEAPREQYF. In DNA form, the CDR3 reads TGTGCCAGCAGCTTGGAGGCCCCCAGAGAGCAGTACTTC.

The gene calls are TRBV19 and TRBJ2-5; the match to TRBD2 covers 9 bases. The J call may be mistaken, given a closer DNA end match to TRBJ2-7. The CDR3 is 16 residues long. CDR1 is LNHDA, CDR2 SQIVND, per germline (reference sequence). The CDR3 loop reads CASSIDSGTSSYEQYF. The CDR3 bases are TGTGCCAGTAGTATAGACTCCGGGACTAGCAGCTACGAGCAGTACTTC.

This chain uses TRBV29-1 with TRBJ1-2; a weak D match, TRBD1 (6 bases). Trimming cost V 6 bases and J 0 bases, with 14 bases left between them. The germline gives CDR1 SQVTM, CDR2 ANQGSEA. The CDR3 consists of 14 residues. The CDR3 nucleotides read TGCAGCGTGGTACAGGGCCAAGCTAACTATGGCTACACCTTC. Translated, it gives CSVVQGQANYGYTF.

The genes are TRBV28 and TRBJ2-3; no definite D call. This CDR3 region has 16 residues. V shed 7 bases and J shed 2 bases, with 19 bases lying between them. Germline values: CDR1 MDHEN, CDR2 SYDVKM. CDR3 nucleotides: TGTGCCAGCACTCCAACCCTCAGGCCTGACACAGATACGCAGTATTTT. This encodes CASTPTLRPDTDTQYF.

V gene TRBV7-2 combines with J gene TRBJ2-5, with D tentatively TRBD2 (6 bases). The CDR3 extends over 12 amino acids. V was trimmed by 5 bases and J by 13 bases, leaving 17 bases between them. Germline V gene sequence: CDR1 SGHTA, CDR2 FQGNSA. The CDR3: CASSGRVGRTYF. DNA of the CDR3: TGTGCCAGCAGCGGTCGTGTTGGGAGGACGTACTTC.

The V gene is TRBV2, the J gene TRBJ2-3; the D call may be TRBD1 or TRBD2 (6 bases each). The V end lost 4 bases, the J end lost 2 bases, and 10 bases lay between the germline ends. In germline, CDR1 is SNHLY, CDR2 FYNNEI. CDR3 size: 14 residues. Written as DNA, the CDR3 is TGTGCCAGCAGTGTGGGGGGCGACACAGATACGCAGTATTTT. This gives the protein CASSVGGDTDTQYF. Together with reference TRBV2 and TRBJ2-3, the CDR3 gives the full variable domain: EPEVTQTPSHQVTQMGQEVILRCVPISNHLYFYWYRQILGQKVEFLVSFYNNEISEKSEIFDDQFSVERPDGSNFTLKIRSTKLEDSAMYFCASSVGGDTDTQYFGPGTRLTVL.

The table lists this clonotype with a few counts. The chain has TRBV20-1 and TRBJ2-7; 8 bases align to TRBD1. The CDR3 consists of 15 residues. The ends lost 1 base at V and 0 bases at J; junction bases unmatched: 5. The germline gives CDR1 DFQATT, CDR2 SNEGSKA (reference sequence). The CDR3 here is CSARGQGAVSYEQYF. The CDR3 nucleotides are TGCAGTGCTAGAGGGCAGGGGGCCGTCTCCTACGAGCAGTACTTC.

The V and J genes are TRBV20-1 and TRBJ2-5; no clear D. The CDR3 consists of 12 residues. The V end lost 3 bases, the J end lost 7 bases, and 12 bases lay between the germline ends. Germline CDR1 and CDR2: DFQATT and SNEGSKA (reference sequence). The CDR3 DNA reads TGCAGTGCTAGTGTTTCCATGGCGACCCAGTACTTC. Protein: CSASVSMATQYF.

V usage is TRBV20-1 and J usage is TRBJ2-1; the D is unclear. Germline V gene lookup returns CDR1 DFQATT and CDR2 SNEGSKA (reference sequence). The V gene lost 5 bases and the J gene lost 2 bases, with 19 bases spanning the gap. The CDR3 spans 16 residues. The DNA for the CDR3 is TGCAGTGCTTATGAATTCGGAGCTACACCCTACAATGAGCAGTTCTTC. It yields the protein CSAYEFGATPYNEQFF.

The rearrangement joins TRBV18 to TRBJ1-2; the match to TRBD1 covers 10 bases. J was trimmed by 3 bases and V by 0 bases; bases with no gene match: 1. The CDR3 loop spans 15 amino acids. Germline CDR1 is KGHSH and CDR2 is LQKENI. The CDR3 nucleotides read TGTGCCAGCTCACCACCGACAGGGGGCGACTATGGCTACACCTTC. This translates into CASSPPTGGDYGYTF.

The table lists this clonotype with many counts. The gene calls are TRBV7-2 and TRBJ2-1, with D uncertain. This CDR3 region has 15 residues. Germline CDR1 is SGHTA and CDR2 is FQGNSA. Trimming took off 1 base at V and 10 bases at J, with 17 bases between the two ends. DNA for the CDR3: TGTGCCAGCAGCTTAGGGTCGGGCCACTCCTCGGAGCAGTTCTTC. Protein sequence: CASSLGSGHSSEQFF.

This clonotype has more than one count but fewer than ten. The chain carries TRBV12-3 or TRBV12-4 and TRBJ2-3; possible D gene TRBD2, 6 bases. With 2 bases removed from V and 6 bases from J, the gap between germline ends came to 15 bases. CDR3 length equals 15 residues. The CDR3: CASSLQAGKRDTQYF. The CDR3 nucleotides are TGTGCCAGCAGTTTACAGGCGGGGAAGAGGGATACGCAGTATTTT.

This sequence joins TRBV2 and TRBJ2-1, with TRBD2 identical over 8 bases. The CDR3 spans 15 residues. Germline-derived CDR1 and CDR2 are SNHLY and FYNNEI. The trim removed 1 base at V and 7 bases at J, leaving 6 bases unmatched. CDR3 nucleotide sequence: TGTGCCAGCAGTGAAGGCGGGAGGCGAAATAATGAGCAGTTCTTC. It translates to CASSEGGRRNNEQFF.

With respect to this clonotype: Germline and junction disagree at one end, which may indicate a read error. This chain joins TRBV20-1 and TRBJ2-4; D may match TRBD1 or TRBD2 (6 bases each). Germline values: CDR1 DFQATT, CDR2 SNEGSKA (reference sequence). This CDR3 is built from 13 residues. CDR3 amino acids: CSAGDRKGGEQYF. The CDR3 DNA is TGCAGTGCTGGAGATCGTAAGGGGGGAGAGCAGTACTTC.

This clonotype was seen a handful of times. The chain couples TRBV20-1 to TRBJ2-3; the D is unclear. Trimming took off 0 bases at V and 6 bases at J, with 16 bases between the two ends. The CDR3 runs to 15 residues. The germline CDR1 and CDR2 sequences are DFQATT and SNEGSKA (reference sequence). The CDR3 region has the DNA TGCAGTGCTAGAGATGAAGGAGTGGCGTTGGATACGCAGTATTTT. It yields the protein CSARDEGVALDTQYF.

The chain has TRBV5-5 and TRBJ1-1; 10 bases are a match to TRBD1. The CDR3 contains 15 residues. The junction had 10 bases not matched to a gene; V was cut back by 4 bases and J by 7 bases. Germline V CDR1 and CDR2: SGHKS, YYEKEE (reference sequence). CDR3 in DNA: TGTGCCAGCAGCCCGTTGGTGGGGACAGGGGTTGAAGCTTTCTTT. Its protein product is CASSPLVGTGVEAFF.

In this sample, this clonotype turned up a few times. The genes are TRBV20-1 and TRBJ2-7; 9 nucleotides align to TRBD2. The CDR3 is 13 amino acids. The germline V gene encodes CDR1 DFQATT and CDR2 SNEGSKA (reference sequence). V lost 3 bases and J lost 2; bases outside the gene matches: 2. CDR3 DNA: TGCAGTGCTAGGAAGCGGGGGGCCTACGAGCAGTACTTC. Amino acid sequence: CSARKRGAYEQYF.

This chain connects TRBV10-3 to TRBJ2-3; 8 positions agree with TRBD2. The CDR3 loop spans 13 amino acids. After removal of 6 bases from V and 6 bases from J, the junction contained 5 bases not matched to a gene. CDR1 ENHRY and CDR2 SYGVKD come from the germline V gene. CDR3 sequence: CAISGLAGDTQYF. The CDR3 nucleotides read TGTGCCATCAGCGGACTAGCAGGGGATACGCAGTATTTT.

The V gene is TRBV27, the J gene TRBJ2-3; 9 positions match TRBD2. CDR1 and CDR2 (germline): MNHEY, SMNVEV (reference sequence). This CDR3 comprises 14 residues. Losses at the gene ends were 5 bases for V and 8 bases for J; bases not matched to a gene: 8. The CDR3 spells CASSVRREGVTQYF. CDR3 coding DNA: TGTGCCAGCAGTGTCCGGCGGGAGGGTGTTACGCAGTATTTT.

This clonotype has only one observation. V gene TRBV24-1 combines with J gene TRBJ2-5; 7 bases are shared with TRBD2. The CDR3 runs 16 residues. Per the germline V gene, CDR1 is KGHDR and CDR2 is SFDVKD. V shed 4 bases and J 11 bases; nucleotides not matched to a gene: 18. The CDR3 coding sequence is TGTGCCACCAGTGACACGGCACACGCGGGACTATCGCAGCAGTACTTC. This translates into CATSDTAHAGLSQQYF.

This clonotype showed up just a few times. The chain uses TRBV20-1 and TRBJ2-3, with TRBD2 matching over 9 bases. The CDR3 is made up of 11 amino acids. Trimming cost V 4 bases and J 8 bases; bases outside gene matches: 1. Germline assignment: CDR1 DFQATT and CDR2 SNEGSKA (reference sequence). The CDR3 loop is CSAMRGGTQYF. The CDR3 coding sequence is TGCAGTGCTATGCGGGGGGGTACGCAGTATTTT.